The clone carrying this TCR beta chain was detected ten times or more. The antigen is undetermined. These data belong to a study of T cells in Graves' hyperthyroidism and ophthalmopathy. Amplified regions were TCR beta CDR3 sequences from RNA transcripts. With the HTBI primer set, the TCR CDR3 went through a first round of RT-PCR. One entry per CDR3 protein, called by TCRdb with MiXCR from the multiplex PCR reads. The table lists about 530,000 distinct CDR3 sequences, under 20% of them singletons, with approximately 18% in the top ten. CDR1 MNHNS and CDR2 SASEGT come from the germline V gene. V lost 5 bases and J 3 bases, leaving 14 bases between the germline ends. The CDR3 has 14 residues. Lactation, pregnancy, other autoimmune disease or uncontrolled infection excluded patients. Points from the study as a whole: In blood, most of the thyroid clonotypes expanded above 0.001 were also present. Ophthalmopathy got predicted by the model a median about six months before its onset.

This receptor was identified in a woman aged 18-30 years with Graves' ophthalmopathy. The chain joins TRBV6-1 to TRBJ2-7, with D possibly being TRBD2 (5 bases). Sequencing input: blood. This CDR3 is CASSTAVRDYEQYF. In nucleotides, the CDR3 is TGTGCCAGCAGTACAGCGGTCCGGGACTACGAGCAGTACTTC.